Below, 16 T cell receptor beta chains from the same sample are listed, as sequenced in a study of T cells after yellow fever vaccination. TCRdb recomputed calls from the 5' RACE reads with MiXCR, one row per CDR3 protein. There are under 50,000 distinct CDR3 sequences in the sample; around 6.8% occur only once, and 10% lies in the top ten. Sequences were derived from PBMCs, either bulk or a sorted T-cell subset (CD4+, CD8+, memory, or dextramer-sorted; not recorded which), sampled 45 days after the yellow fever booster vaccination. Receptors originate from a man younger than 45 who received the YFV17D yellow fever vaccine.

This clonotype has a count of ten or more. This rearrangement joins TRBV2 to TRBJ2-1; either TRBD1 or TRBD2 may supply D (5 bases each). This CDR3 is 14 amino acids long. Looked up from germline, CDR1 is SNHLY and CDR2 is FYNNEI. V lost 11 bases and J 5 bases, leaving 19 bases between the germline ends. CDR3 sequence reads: CASSTRGYNNEQFF. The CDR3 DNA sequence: TGTGCCTCATCCACTAGGGGATATAACAATGAGCAGTTCTTC. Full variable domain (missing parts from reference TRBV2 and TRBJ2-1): EPEVTQTPSHQVTQMGQEVILRCVPISNHLYFYWYRQILGQKVEFLVSFYNNEISEKSEIFDDQFSVERPDGSNFTLKIRSTKLEDSAMYFCASSTRGYNNEQFFGPGTRLTVL.

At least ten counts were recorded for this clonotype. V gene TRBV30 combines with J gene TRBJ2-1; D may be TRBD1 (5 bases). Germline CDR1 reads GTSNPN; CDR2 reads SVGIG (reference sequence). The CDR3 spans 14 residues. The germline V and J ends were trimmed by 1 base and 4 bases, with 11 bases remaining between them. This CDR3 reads CAWSGRGAYNEQFF. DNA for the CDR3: TGTGCCTGGAGTGGGCGTGGGGCTTACAATGAGCAGTTCTTC.

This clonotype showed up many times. The CDR3 coding sequence is TGTGCCAGCAGTTATGGGGGAACAACTAATGAAAAACTGTTTTTT. It yields the protein CASSYGGTTNEKLFF. This rearrangement joins TRBV28 to TRBJ1-4, with TRBD1 as a possible D gene (5 bases). This CDR3 has 15 amino acids. The germline CDR1 and CDR2 sequences are MDHEN and SYDVKM. Trimming left V 4 bases short and J 0 bases short, with 9 bases between.

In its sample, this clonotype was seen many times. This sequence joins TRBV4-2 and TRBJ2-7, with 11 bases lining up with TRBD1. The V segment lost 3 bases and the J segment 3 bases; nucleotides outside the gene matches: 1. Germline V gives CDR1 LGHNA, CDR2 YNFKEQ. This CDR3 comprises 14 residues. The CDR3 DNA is TGTGCCAGCAGCCAGGGACAGGGGGACTACGAGCAGTACTTC. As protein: CASSQGQGDYEQYF.

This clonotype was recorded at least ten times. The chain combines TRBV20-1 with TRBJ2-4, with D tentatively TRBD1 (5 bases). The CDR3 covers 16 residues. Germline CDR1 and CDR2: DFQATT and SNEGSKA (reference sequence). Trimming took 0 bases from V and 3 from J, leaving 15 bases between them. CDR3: CSAREKPTVLKNIQYF. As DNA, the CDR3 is TGCAGTGCTAGAGAGAAGCCGACAGTACTCAAAAACATTCAGTACTTC.

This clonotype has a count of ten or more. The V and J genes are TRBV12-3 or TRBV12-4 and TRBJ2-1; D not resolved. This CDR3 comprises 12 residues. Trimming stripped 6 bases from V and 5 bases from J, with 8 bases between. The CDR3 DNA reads TGTGCCAGCAGCCTTCTACACAATGAGCAGTTCTTC. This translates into CASSLLHNEQFF.

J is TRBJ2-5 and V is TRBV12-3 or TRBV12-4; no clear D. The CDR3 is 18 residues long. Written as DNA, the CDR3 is TGTACCTGCAGTTTTCGGCCCCTCATGAACCATCGGCAAGAGACCCAGTACTTC. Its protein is CTCSFRPLMNHRQETQYF.

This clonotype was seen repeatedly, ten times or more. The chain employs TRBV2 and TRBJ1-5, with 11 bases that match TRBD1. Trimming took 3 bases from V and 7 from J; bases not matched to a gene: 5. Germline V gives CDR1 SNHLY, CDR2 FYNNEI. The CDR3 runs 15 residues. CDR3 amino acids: CASSDRTGGRQPQHF. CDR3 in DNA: TGTGCCAGCAGTGACCGGACAGGGGGCCGGCAGCCCCAGCATTTT.

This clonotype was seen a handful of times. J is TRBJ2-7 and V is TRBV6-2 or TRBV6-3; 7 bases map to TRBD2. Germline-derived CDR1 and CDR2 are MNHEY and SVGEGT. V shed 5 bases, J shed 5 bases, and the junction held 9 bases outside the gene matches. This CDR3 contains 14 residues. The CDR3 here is CASSHGGRLHEQYF. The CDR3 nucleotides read TGTGCCAGCAGTCACGGGGGGAGACTTCACGAGCAGTACTTC.

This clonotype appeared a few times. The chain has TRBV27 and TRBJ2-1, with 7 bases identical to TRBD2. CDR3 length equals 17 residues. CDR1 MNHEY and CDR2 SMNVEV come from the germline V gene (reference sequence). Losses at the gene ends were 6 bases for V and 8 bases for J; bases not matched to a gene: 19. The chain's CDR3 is CASRTLMTSQGADEQFF. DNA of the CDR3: TGTGCCAGCAGGACTCTAATGACTAGCCAAGGTGCGGATGAGCAGTTCTTC.

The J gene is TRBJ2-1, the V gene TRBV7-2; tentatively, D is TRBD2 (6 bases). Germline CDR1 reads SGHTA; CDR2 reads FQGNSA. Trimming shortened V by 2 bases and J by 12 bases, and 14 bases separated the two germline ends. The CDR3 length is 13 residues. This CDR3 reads CASSLSVRDGQFF. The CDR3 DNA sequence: TGTGCCAGCAGCTTATCGGTGCGGGACGGGCAGTTCTTC.

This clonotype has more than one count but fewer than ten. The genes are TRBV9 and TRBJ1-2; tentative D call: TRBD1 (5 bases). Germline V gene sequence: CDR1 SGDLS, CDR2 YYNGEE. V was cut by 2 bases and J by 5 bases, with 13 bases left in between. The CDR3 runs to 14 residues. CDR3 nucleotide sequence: TGTGCCAGCAGCGTCGGGGGTATCTCTTATGGCTACACCTTC. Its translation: CASSVGGISYGYTF. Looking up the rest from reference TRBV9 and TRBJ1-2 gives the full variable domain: DSGVTQTPKHLITATGQRVTLRCSPRSGDLSVYWYQQSLDQGLQFLIQYYNGEERAKGNILERFSAQQFPDLHSELNLSSLELGDSALYFCASSVGGISYGYTFGSGTRLTVV.

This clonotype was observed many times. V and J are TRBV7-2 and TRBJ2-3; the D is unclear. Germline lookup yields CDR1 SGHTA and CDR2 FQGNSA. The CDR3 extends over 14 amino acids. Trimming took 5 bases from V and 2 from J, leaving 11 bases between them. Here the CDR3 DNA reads TGTGCCAGCAGCCGGCTAGTACCCACAGATACGCAGTATTTT. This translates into CASSRLVPTDTQYF.

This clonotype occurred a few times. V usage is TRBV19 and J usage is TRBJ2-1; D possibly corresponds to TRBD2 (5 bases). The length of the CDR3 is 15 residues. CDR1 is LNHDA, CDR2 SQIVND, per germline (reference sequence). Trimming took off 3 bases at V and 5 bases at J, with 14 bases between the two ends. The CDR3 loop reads CASSMGGSVNNEQFF. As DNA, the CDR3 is TGTGCCAGTAGTATGGGTGGTAGCGTAAACAATGAGCAGTTCTTC.

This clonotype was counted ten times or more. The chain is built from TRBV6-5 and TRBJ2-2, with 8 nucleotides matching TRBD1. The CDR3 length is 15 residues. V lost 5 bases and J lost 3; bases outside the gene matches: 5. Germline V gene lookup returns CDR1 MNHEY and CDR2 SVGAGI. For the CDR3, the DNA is TGTGCCAGCAGTAGAGACAGGGGCGACACCGGGGAGCTGTTTTTT. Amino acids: CASSRDRGDTGELFF.

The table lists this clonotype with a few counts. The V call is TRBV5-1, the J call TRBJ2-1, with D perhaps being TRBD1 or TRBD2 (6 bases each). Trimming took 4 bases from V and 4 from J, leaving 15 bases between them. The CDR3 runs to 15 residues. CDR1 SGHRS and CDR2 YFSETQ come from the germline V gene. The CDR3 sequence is CASSTGGGAYNEQFF. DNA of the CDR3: TGCGCCAGCAGCACTGGGGGCGGGGCTTACAATGAGCAGTTCTTC.